This TCR beta chain comes out of a study of T cells after yellow fever vaccination. TCRdb analysed the 5' RACE reads with MiXCR anew, one entry per CDR3 protein. The sample lists around 300,000 distinct CDR3 sequences, approximately 4.3% occurring once. The germline CDR1 and CDR2 sequences are SGHVS and FNYEAQ. V gave up 6 bases and J gave up 8 bases, with 19 bases separating them. The CDR3 is 15 residues long. This clonotype was counted between two and nine times. What it binds is unknown. The study's findings and limits: Subsequent booster samples again held most clones from primary vaccination (nearly 98% CD4, approximately 85% CD8).

Sequenced material: PBMCs, taken 15 days after the yellow fever booster vaccination. The sequence was collected from a man between 18 and 35 years old who received the YFV17D yellow fever vaccine. This chain connects TRBV7-6 to TRBJ1-4; D might be TRBD1 (5 bases). This CDR3 reads CASRLDWRGREKLFF. The DNA of the CDR3 is TGTGCCAGCAGGCTTGATTGGAGGGGTAGAGAAAAACTGTTTTTT.